This is a list of T cell receptor beta chains from one sample in a study of T cell responses to AZD1222 COVID-19 vaccine. The repertoire was sequenced with immunoSEQ multiplex PCR; TCRdb's copy has only in-frame clones and lacks some. The sample shows under 200,000 clones, roughly 92% of them seen only once. This specimen consisted of peripheral blood, obtained 28 days after the second dose of the MenACWY control vaccine. The receptor set was obtained from an adult who received the MenACWY meningococcal vaccine as a control. The CDR3 runs from the conserved cysteine through the conserved F or W. A D gene is named only where the DNA matches it firmly. A row's size may be missing; if present it is once, few, many or a size class.

d_gene,j_gene,abundance,v_gene,CDR3nt,CDR3aa
-,TRBJ1-4,-,TRBV15,TGTGCCACCAGCAGAGGAACGGGGGGAGGGGAAAAACTGTTTTTT,CATSRGTGGGEKLFF
TRBD1,TRBJ1-3,once,TRBV2,TGTGCCAGCCCTACCGGGACAGGCCCCGATGGAAACACCATATATTTT,CASPTGTGPDGNTIYF
-,TRBJ1-4,-,TRBV27,TGTGCCAGCAGGACGTTTAAAGGGGCGTCTAATGAAAAACTGTTTTTT,CASRTFKGASNEKLFF
-,TRBJ2-3,-,TRBV19,TGTGCCAGTTCTTTAGCTGCTAGCACAGATACGCAGTATTTT,CASSLAASTDTQYF
-,TRBJ2-3,-,TRBV12-3/TRBV12-4,TGTGCCAGCAGTTTACGCGGGACAGATACGCAGTATTTT,CASSLRGTDTQYF
-,TRBJ2-1,-,TRBV10-3,TGTGCCATCAGTGAGCTTGAAGGGCGCAGCACGATTGACAATGAGCAGTTCTTC,CAISELEGRSTIDNEQFF
TRBD2,TRBJ2-7,-,TRBV3-1/TRBV3-2,TGTGCCAGCAGCCCCCAACTCGCGGGAGGCGGTGGCGGGCAGTACTTC,CASSPQLAGGGGGQYF
-,TRBJ1-2,-,TRBV19,TGTGCCAGTAGTATAGTGGACGGCCGGAACTATGGCTACACCTTC,CASSIVDGRNYGYTF
-,TRBJ1-6,-,TRBV30,TGTGCCTGGACTGGCGGGGACTATAATTCACCCCTCCACTTT,CAWTGGDYNSPLHF
-,TRBJ1-1,-,TRBV10-3,TGTGCCATCAGTGACCTACAGGTAGGGAACACTGAAGCTTTCTTT,CAISDLQVGNTEAFF
-,TRBJ2-1,-,TRBV19,TGTGCCAGTAGTGGCCGACAGGCCTACAATGAGCAGTTCTTC,CASSGRQAYNEQFF
-,TRBJ2-2,-,TRBV27,TGTGCCAGCAGTTTGGGGTGGGGAACCGGGGAGCTGTTTTTT,CASSLGWGTGELFF
TRBD1,TRBJ1-2,-,TRBV6-5,TGTGCCAGCTCCCGGAACCAGGGGGCCGGTGGCTACACCTTC,CASSRNQGAGGYTF
-,TRBJ2-7,-,TRBV2,TGTGCCAGCAGAGATCTGACCGCCGGCGTTCACGAGCAGTACTTC,CASRDLTAGVHEQYF
TRBD2,TRBJ2-2,-,TRBV27,TGTGCCAGCAGTCCACTAGCGGGAGGGCCCGGGGAGCTGTTTTTT,CASSPLAGGPGELFF
TRBD1,TRBJ1-2,-,TRBV10-3,TGTGCCATCAGTGAAAGACAGGGTTATGGCTACACCTTC,CAISERQGYGYTF
-,TRBJ1-2,-,TRBV28,TGTGCCAGCAGTTTACCAAACATCGCTGGCTACACCTTC,CASSLPNIAGYTF
TRBD1,TRBJ2-7,-,TRBV27,TGTGCCAGCAGTTTAGGACAGGGGGTCAACGAGCAGTACTTC,CASSLGQGVNEQYF
-,TRBJ1-5,-,TRBV6-2/TRBV6-3,TGTGCCAGCAGTTACCCCCGGGGGATGGGTCAGCCCCAGCATTTT,CASSYPRGMGQPQHF
-,TRBJ1-3,-,TRBV27,TGTGCCAGCAGTTTATTTCTGGACACCCGAAACACCATATATTTT,CASSLFLDTRNTIYF
TRBD1,TRBJ1-2,-,TRBV7-2,TGTGCCAGCAGCTCGAGGACAGGGCAGGGCTATGGCTACACCTTC,CASSSRTGQGYGYTF
TRBD1,TRBJ1-1,once,TRBV4-3,TGCGCCAGCAGCCAAGTCCTCCCTGGACAGGGGGGCACTGAAGCTTTCTTT,CASSQVLPGQGGTEAFF